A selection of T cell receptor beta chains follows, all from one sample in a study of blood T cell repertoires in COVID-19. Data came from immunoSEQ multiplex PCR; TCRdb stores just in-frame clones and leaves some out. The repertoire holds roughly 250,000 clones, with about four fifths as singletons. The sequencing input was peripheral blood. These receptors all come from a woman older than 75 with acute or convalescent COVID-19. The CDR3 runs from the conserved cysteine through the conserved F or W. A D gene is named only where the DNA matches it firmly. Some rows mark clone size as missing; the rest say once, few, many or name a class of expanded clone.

CDR3 DNA: TGTGCCAGCAGTCAATTGGGACAGATAAATTCACCCCTCCACTTT
CDR3 protein: CASSQLGQINSPLHF
V gene: TRBV28
J gene: TRBJ1-6
D gene: TRBD1
clone size: NA

CDR3 DNA: TGTGCCACCAGCAGGGGAAGGACAGCGAGCTCTGGAAACACCATATATTTT
CDR3 protein: CATSRGRTASSGNTIYF
V gene: TRBV15
J gene: TRBJ1-3
D gene: NA
clone size: NA

CDR3 DNA: TGTGCCAGCCGACTCTCTGGGGCCAACGTCCTGACTTTC
CDR3 protein: CASRLSGANVLTF
V gene: TRBV6-5
J gene: TRBJ2-6
D gene: NA
clone size: NA

CDR3 DNA: TGTGCCAGCAGCCGGGTCCGGGACAACCCCTACAATGAGCAGTTCTTC
CDR3 protein: CASSRVRDNPYNEQFF
V gene: TRBV5-6
J gene: TRBJ2-1
D gene: NA
clone size: NA

CDR3 DNA: TGTGCCAGCAGCACTACTAAGCCAGATATGAACACTGAAGCTTTCTTT
CDR3 protein: CASSTTKPDMNTEAFF
V gene: TRBV14
J gene: TRBJ1-1
D gene: NA
clone size: few

CDR3 DNA: TGTGCCAGCAGCGAAAGGGGTTCCAGCCCCACAGATACGCAGTATTTT
CDR3 protein: CASSERGSSPTDTQYF
V gene: TRBV9
J gene: TRBJ2-3
D gene: NA
clone size: NA

CDR3 DNA: TGTGCCAGCCGTTTTTGGGAGGGACAGGGTTACGAGCAGTACTTC
CDR3 protein: CASRFWEGQGYEQYF
V gene: TRBV5-4
J gene: TRBJ2-7
D gene: TRBD1
clone size: NA

CDR3 DNA: TGTGCCAGCAGTCCGAGAGCAGGGGGAATCACGTACGAGCAGTACTTC
CDR3 protein: CASSPRAGGITYEQYF
V gene: TRBV5-4
J gene: TRBJ2-7
D gene: TRBD1
clone size: NA

CDR3 DNA: TGTGCCAGTAGTGCACTAGGACTGGGGGGAGAGACCCAGTACTTC
CDR3 protein: CASSALGLGGETQYF
V gene: TRBV19
J gene: TRBJ2-5
D gene: NA
clone size: many

CDR3 DNA: TGTGCCAGCTCCGGACAGGCGTTATATGAAGCTTTCTTT
CDR3 protein: CASSGQALYEAFF
V gene: TRBV27
J gene: TRBJ1-1
D gene: TRBD1
clone size: few

CDR3 DNA: TGTGCCAGCAGCCAAGAGCGGAGCGGCCCCTATGGCTACACCTTC
CDR3 protein: CASSQERSGPYGYTF
V gene: TRBV4-2
J gene: TRBJ1-2
D gene: NA
clone size: NA

CDR3 DNA: TGCGCCAGCAGCCAAGGAGGGAGCTCCTACAATGAGCAGTTCTTC
CDR3 protein: CASSQGGSSYNEQFF
V gene: TRBV5-1
J gene: TRBJ2-1
D gene: NA
clone size: NA

CDR3 DNA: TGTGCCAGCAGCCCCTTGAATGAGCAGTTCTTC
CDR3 protein: CASSPLNEQFF
V gene: TRBV12-3/TRBV12-4
J gene: TRBJ2-1
D gene: NA
clone size: NA

CDR3 DNA: TGTGCCAGTAGTATCAAGCGGGGGGGCCCAGATACGCAGTATTTT
CDR3 protein: CASSIKRGGPDTQYF
V gene: TRBV19
J gene: TRBJ2-3
D gene: TRBD2
clone size: NA

CDR3 DNA: TGTGCCAGTAGTATAGGGACAGGGAACTATGGCTACACCTTC
CDR3 protein: CASSIGTGNYGYTF
V gene: TRBV19
J gene: TRBJ1-2
D gene: TRBD1
clone size: NA

CDR3 DNA: TGTGCCAGTAGTATGGAGGGTGAAAAACTGTTTTTT
CDR3 protein: CASSMEGEKLFF
V gene: TRBV19
J gene: TRBJ1-4
D gene: NA
clone size: NA

CDR3 DNA: TGTGCCAGCAGCCCCCCCCAACGGGGGTTCCAAGAGACCCAGTACTTC
CDR3 protein: CASSPPQRGFQETQYF
V gene: TRBV7-6
J gene: TRBJ2-5
D gene: NA
clone size: NA

CDR3 DNA: TGTGCCAGCTCACCGGGCGAAGATACGCAGTATTTT
CDR3 protein: CASSPGEDTQYF
V gene: TRBV18
J gene: TRBJ2-3
D gene: NA
clone size: few